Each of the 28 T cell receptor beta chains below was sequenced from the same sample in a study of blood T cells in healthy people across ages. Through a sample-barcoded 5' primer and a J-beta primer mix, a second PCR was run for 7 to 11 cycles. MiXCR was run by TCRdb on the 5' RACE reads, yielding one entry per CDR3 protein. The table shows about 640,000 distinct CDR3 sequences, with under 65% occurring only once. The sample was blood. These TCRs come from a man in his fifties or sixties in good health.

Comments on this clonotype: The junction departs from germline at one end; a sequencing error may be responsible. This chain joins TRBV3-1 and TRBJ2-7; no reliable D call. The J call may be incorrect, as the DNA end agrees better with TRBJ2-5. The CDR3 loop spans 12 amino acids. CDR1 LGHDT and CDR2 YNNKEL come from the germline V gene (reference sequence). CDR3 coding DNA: TGTGCCAGCAACCAAGGACGGGAGACCCAGTACTTC. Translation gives CASNQGRETQYF.

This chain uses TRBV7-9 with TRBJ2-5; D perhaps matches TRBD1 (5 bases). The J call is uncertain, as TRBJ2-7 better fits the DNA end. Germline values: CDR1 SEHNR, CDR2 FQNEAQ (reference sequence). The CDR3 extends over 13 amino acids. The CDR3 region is CASSSGHNYEQYF. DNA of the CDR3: TGTGCCAGCAGCTCTGGACACAACTACGAGCAGTACTTC.

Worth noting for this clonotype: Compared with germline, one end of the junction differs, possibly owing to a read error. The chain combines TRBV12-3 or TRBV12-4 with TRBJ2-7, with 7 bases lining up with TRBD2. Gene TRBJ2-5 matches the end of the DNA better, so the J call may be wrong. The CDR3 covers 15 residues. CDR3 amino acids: CVSSFQRGPQETQYF. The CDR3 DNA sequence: TGTGTCAGCAGTTTCCAGCGGGGTCCTCAAGAGACCCAGTACTTC.

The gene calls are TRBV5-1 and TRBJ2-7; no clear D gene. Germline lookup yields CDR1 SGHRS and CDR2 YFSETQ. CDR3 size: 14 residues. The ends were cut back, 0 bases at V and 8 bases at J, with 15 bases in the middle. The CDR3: CASSLGAGTRQQYF. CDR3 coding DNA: TGCGCCAGCAGCTTGGGGGCAGGAACTCGGCAGCAGTACTTC. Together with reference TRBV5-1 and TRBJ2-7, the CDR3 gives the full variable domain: KAGVTQTPRYLIKTRGQQVTLSCSPISGHRSVSWYQQTPGQGLQFLFEYFSETQRNKGNFPGRFSGRQFSNSRSEMNVSTLELGDSALYLCASSLGAGTRQQYFGPGTRLTVT.

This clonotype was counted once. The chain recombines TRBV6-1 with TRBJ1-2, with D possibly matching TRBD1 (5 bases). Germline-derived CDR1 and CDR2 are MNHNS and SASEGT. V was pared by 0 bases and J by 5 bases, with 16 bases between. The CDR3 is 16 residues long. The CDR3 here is CASSEAVGTGLYGYTF. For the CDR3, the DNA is TGTGCCAGCAGTGAAGCGGTGGGGACCGGCCTTTATGGCTACACCTTC.

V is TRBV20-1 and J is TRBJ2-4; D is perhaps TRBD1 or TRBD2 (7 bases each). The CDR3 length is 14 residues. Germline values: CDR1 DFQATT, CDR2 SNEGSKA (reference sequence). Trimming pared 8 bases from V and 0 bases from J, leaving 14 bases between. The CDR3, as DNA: TGCAGTCCAGGGGAGGGGGCAGCCAAAAACATTCAGTACTTC. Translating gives CSPGEGAAKNIQYF.

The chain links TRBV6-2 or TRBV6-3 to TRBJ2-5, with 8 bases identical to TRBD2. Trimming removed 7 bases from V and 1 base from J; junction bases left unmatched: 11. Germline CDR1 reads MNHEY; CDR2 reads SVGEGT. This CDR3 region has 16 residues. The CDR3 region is CASTRGSGVPQETQYF. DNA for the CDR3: TGTGCCAGCACCCGGGGTAGCGGGGTGCCCCAAGAGACCCAGTACTTC.

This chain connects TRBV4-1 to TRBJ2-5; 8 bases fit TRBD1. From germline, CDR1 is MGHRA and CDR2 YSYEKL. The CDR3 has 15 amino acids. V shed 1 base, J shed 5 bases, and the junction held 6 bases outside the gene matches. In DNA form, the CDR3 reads TGCGCCAGCAGCCAAGGTCGACAGGGGAGGGAGACCCAGTACTTC. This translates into CASSQGRQGRETQYF.

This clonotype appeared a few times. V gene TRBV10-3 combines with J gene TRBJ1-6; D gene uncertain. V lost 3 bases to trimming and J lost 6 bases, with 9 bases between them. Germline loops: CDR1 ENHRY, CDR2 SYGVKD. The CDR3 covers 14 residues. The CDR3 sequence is CAISDDGFNSPLHF. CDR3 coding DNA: TGTGCCATCAGTGATGACGGGTTTAATTCACCCCTCCACTTT.

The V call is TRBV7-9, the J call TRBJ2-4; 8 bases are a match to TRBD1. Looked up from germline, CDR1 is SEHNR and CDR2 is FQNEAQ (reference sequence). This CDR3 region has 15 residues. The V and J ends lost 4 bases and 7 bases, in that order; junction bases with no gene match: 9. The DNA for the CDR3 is TGTGCCAGCAGCTCCGGGGACAGGAACCGCAACATTCAGTACTTC. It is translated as CASSSGDRNRNIQYF.

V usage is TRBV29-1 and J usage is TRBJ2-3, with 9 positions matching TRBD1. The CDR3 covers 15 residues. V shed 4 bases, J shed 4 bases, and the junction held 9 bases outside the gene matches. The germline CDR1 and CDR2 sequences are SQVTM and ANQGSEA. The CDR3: CSVASGTGFSDTQYF. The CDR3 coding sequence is TGCAGCGTTGCATCTGGGACAGGGTTTTCAGATACGCAGTATTTT.

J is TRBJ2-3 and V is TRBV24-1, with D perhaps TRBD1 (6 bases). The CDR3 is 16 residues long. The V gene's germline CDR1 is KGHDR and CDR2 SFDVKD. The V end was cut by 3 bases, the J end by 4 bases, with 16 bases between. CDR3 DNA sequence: TGTGCCACCAGTGATGGCCAGGGGTTTATTGCAGATACGCAGTATTTT. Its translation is CATSDGQGFIADTQYF.

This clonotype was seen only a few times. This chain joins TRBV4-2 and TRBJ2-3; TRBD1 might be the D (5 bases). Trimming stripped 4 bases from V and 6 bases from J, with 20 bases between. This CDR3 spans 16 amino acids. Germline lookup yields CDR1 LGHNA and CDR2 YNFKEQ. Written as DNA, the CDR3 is TGTGCCAGCAGCCCCTCCGCGACCGGGTCAGGGGATACGCAGTATTTT. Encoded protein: CASSPSATGSGDTQYF.

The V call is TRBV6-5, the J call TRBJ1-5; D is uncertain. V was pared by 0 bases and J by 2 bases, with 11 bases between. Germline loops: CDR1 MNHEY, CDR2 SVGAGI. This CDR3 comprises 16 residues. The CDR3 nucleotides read TGTGCCAGCAGTTACTCGTTTCAGTCGGGCAATCAGCCCCAGCATTTT. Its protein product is CASSYSFQSGNQPQHF.

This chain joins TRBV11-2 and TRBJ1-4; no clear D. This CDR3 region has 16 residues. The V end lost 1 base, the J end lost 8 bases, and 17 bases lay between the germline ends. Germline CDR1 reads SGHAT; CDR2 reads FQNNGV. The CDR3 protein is CASSLAVWTAGEKLFF. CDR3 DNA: TGTGCCAGCAGCTTAGCGGTCTGGACGGCGGGGGAAAAACTGTTTTTT.

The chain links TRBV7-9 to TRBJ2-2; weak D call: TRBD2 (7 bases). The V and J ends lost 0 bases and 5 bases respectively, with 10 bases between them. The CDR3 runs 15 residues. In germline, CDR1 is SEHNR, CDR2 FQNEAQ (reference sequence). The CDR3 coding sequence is TGTGCCAGCAGCTTAGCCGGGGGGCAGACCGGGGAGCTGTTTTTT. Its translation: CASSLAGGQTGELFF. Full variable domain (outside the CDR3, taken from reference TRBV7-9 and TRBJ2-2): DTGVSQNPRHKITKRGQNVTFRCDPISEHNRLYWYRQTLGQGPEFLTYFQNEAQLEKSRLLSDRFSAERPKGSFSTLEIQRTEQGDSAMYLCASSLAGGQTGELFFGEGSRLTVL.

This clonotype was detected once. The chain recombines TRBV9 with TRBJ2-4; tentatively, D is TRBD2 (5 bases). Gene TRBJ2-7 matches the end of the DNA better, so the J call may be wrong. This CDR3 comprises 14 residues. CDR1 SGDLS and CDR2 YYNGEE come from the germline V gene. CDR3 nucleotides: TGTGCCAGCAGCGCTCCAGGAGGAACCTACGAGCAGTACTTC. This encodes CASSAPGGTYEQYF.

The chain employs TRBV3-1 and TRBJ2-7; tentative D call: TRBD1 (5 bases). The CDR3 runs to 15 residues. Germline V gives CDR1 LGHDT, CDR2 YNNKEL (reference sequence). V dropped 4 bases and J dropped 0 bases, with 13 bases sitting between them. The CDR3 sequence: CASSPNEGASYEQYF. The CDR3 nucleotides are TGTGCCAGCAGCCCAAACGAAGGGGCCTCCTACGAGCAGTACTTC.

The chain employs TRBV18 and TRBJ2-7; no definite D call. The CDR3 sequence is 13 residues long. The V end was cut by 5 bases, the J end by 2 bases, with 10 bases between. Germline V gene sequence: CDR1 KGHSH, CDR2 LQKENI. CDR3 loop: CASSILEAYEQYF. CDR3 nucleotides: TGTGCCAGCTCAATACTCGAGGCCTACGAGCAGTACTTC.

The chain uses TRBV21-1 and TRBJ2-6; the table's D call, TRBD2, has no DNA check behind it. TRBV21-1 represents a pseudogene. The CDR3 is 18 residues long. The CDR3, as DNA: TGTGCCAGCAGCACCCCGGGACTTTTCTCCCTCGGGGCCAACGTCCTGACTTTC. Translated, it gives CASSTPGLFSLGANVLTF.

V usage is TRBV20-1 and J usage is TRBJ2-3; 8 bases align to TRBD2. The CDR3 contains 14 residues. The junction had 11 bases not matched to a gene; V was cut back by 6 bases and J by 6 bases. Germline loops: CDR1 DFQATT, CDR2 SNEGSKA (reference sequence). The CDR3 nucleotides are TGCAGTGCCCAATCCGGGACTAGTGTGGATACGCAGTATTTT. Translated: CSAQSGTSVDTQYF.

The DNA of the CDR3 is TGTGCCAGCAGCCAAGGTCCTTGGCGGGGGGCGGAGTTCTTC. Translated, it gives CASSQGPWRGAEFF. The chain couples TRBV3-1 to TRBJ2-1; 8 positions match TRBD2. The CDR3 has 14 amino acids. V lost 1 base and J lost 14; bases outside the gene matches: 10. CDR1 LGHDT and CDR2 YNNKEL come from the germline V gene (reference sequence).

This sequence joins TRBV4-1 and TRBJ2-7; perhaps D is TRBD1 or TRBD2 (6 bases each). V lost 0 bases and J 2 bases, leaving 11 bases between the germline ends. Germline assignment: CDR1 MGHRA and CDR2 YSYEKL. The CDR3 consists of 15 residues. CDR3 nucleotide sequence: TGCGCCAGCAGCCAAGATGGAGGGGGAGCCTACGAGCAGTACTTC. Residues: CASSQDGGGAYEQYF.

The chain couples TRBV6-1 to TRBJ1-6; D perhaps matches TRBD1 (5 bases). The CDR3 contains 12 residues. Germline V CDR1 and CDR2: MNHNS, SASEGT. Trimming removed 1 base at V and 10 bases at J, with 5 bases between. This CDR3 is CASSEGGSPLHF. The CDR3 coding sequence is TGTGCCAGCAGTGAAGGGGGCTCACCCCTCCACTTT.

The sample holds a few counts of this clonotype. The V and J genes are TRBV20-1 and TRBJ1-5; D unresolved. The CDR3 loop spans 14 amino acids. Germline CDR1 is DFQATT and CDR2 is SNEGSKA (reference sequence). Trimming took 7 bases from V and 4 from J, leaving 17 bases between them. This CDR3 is CSVGGGMGNQPQHF. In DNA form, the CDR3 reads TGCAGTGTCGGAGGAGGGATGGGAAATCAGCCCCAGCATTTT.

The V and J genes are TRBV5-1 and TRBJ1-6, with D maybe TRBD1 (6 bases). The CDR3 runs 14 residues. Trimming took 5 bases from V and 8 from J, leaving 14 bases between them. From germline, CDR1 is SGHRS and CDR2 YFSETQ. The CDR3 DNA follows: TGCGCCAGCAGATATGGGGGCTCGGATTCACCCCTCCACTTT. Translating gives CASRYGGSDSPLHF.

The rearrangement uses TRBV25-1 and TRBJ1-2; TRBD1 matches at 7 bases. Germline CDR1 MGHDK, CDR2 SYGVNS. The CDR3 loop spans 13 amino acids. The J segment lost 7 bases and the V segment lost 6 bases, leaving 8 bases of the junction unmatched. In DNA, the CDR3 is TGTGCCAGCAGGGATGACAGGGCGGGTGGCTACACCTTC. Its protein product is CASRDDRAGGYTF.

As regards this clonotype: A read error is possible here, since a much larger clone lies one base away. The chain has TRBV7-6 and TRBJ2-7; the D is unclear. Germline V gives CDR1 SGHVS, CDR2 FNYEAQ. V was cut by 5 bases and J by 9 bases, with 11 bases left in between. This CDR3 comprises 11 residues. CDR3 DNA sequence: TGTGCCAGCAGCCGAGGAGATGGGCAGTACTTC. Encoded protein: CASSRGDGQYF.